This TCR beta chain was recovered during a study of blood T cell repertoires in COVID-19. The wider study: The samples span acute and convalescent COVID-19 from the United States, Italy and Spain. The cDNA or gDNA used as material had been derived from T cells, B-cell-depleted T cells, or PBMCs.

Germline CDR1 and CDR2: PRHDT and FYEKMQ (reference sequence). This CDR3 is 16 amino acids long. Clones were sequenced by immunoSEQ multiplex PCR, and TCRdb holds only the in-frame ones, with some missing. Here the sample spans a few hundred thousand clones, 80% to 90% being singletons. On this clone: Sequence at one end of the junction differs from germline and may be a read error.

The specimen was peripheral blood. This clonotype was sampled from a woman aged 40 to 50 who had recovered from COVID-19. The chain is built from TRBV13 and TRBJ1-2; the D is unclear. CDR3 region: CASSIGRAEANYGYTF. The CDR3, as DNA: TGTGCCAGCAGCATAGGGAGGGCCGAGGCTAACTATGGCTACACCTTC.